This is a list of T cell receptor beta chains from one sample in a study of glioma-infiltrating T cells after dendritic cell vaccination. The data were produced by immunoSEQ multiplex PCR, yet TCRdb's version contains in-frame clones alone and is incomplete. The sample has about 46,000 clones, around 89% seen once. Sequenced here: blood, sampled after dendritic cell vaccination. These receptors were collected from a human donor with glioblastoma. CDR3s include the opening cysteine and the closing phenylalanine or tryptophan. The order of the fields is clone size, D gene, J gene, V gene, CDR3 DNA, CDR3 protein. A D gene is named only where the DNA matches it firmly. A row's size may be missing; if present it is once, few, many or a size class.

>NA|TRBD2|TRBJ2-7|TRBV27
TGTGCCAGCAAAGGAAGGCGGGAGGGCTCCTACGAGCAGTACTTC
CASKGRREGSYEQYF
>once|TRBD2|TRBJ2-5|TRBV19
TGTGCCAGTAGTATAGCCCGGAGCGGGGTCGAGACCCAGTACTTC
CASSIARSGVETQYF
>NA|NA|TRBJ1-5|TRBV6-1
TGTGCCAGCAACATGTATAGCAATCAGCCCCAGCATTTT
CASNMYSNQPQHF
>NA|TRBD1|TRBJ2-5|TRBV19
TGTGCCAGTAGTAGCCAAGGGGGACAGGGATTTGAGACCCAGTACTTC
CASSSQGGQGFETQYF
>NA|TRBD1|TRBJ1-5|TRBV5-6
TGTGCCAGCAGCTTGGGGGGGACAGGGAGGGAGCCCCAGCATTTT
CASSLGGTGREPQHF
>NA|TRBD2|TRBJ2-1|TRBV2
TGTGCCAGCAGGGGGACTAGCGTCGGCAATGAGCAGTTCTTC
CASRGTSVGNEQFF
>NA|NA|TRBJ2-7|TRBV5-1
TGCGCCAGCAGCTTGGGTCAACAGCTCTACGAGCAGTACTTC
CASSLGQQLYEQYF
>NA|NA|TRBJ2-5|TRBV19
TGTGCCAGTAGTTCATTCGGCAGACTAAACAAAGAGACCCAGTACTTC
CASSSFGRLNKETQYF
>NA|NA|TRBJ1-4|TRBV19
TGTGCCAGTAGTAACCAGGCCCGGGAAAAACTGTTTTTT
CASSNQAREKLFF
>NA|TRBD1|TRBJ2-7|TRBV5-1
TGCGCCAGCAGCTTGCGAGGACAGGGTTCCTACGAGCAGTACTTC
CASSLRGQGSYEQYF
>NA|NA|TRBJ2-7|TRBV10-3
TGTGCCATCAGTGAGTCTCAGGGCATCGGCTACGAGCAGTACTTC
CAISESQGIGYEQYF
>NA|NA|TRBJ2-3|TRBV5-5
TGTGCCAGCAGCTTGGCCCTCTTAGACAGGATCTCTAGCACAGATACGCAGTATTTT
CASSLALLDRISSTDTQYF
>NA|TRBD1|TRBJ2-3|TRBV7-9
TGTGCCAGCAGCTCAAGACCCGGGACAGGGGAGACAGATACGCAGTATTTT
CASSSRPGTGETDTQYF
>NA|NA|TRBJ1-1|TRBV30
TGTGCCTGGTCGAGGGTAGCGGACACTGAAGCTTTCTTT
CAWSRVADTEAFF
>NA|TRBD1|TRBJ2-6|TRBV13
TGTGCCAGCAGCCCTGACAGGGTGAGGGCCAACGTCCTGACTTTC
CASSPDRVRANVLTF
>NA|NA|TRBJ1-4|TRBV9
TGTGCCAGCAGTGGAAAGGGGGCAACTAATGAAAAACTGTTTTTT
CASSGKGATNEKLFF
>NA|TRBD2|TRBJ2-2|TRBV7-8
TGTGCCAGCAGCTTAGGGCCGACTAGCGGGGACACCGGGGAGCTGTTTTTT
CASSLGPTSGDTGELFF
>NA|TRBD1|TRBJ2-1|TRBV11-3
TGTGCCAGCAGCTTCAGGGGGAGTCCGCACAATGAGCAGTTCTTC
CASSFRGSPHNEQFF
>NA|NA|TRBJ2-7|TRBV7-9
TGTGCCAGCAAACAGGCGGGGTACGAGCAGTACTTC
CASKQAGYEQYF
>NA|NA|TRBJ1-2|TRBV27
TGTGCCAGCAGTTTAGGGCATCTTAATGGCTACACCTTC
CASSLGHLNGYTF
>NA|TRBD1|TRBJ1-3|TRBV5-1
TGCGCCAGCAGCACCGGCTCCCCCGGGACAGGGGGTGGAAACACCATATATTTT
CASSTGSPGTGGGNTIYF
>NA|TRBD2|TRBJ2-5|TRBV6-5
TGTGCCAGCAGCCCCGGGACTAGCGGTAGAGAGACCCAGTACTTC
CASSPGTSGRETQYF
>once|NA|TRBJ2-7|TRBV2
TGTGCCAGCAGTGCCCGAGCGGGCGCCAAGCAGTACTTC
CASSARAGAKQYF
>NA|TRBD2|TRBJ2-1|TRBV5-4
TGTGCCAGCAGCTTGTATAGGACTAGCGCGACCTTGGATGAGCAGTTCTTC
CASSLYRTSATLDEQFF
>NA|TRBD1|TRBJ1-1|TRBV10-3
TGTGCCATCAAAACAGGGGGGACTGAAGCTTTCTTT
CAIKTGGTEAFF
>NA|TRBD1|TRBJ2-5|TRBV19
TGTGCCAGTAACCCGGGACAGGGGTATTGGGAGACCCAGTACTTC
CASNPGQGYWETQYF
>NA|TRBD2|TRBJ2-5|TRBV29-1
TGCAGCGTCGACAATTATATGGTTAGCGGGAGGGGCCAAGAGACCCAGTACTTC
CSVDNYMVSGRGQETQYF
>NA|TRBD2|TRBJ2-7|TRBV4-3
TGCGCCAGCAGCCAAGTTTACCTAGCGGGAGGGCCTTACGAGCAGTACTTC
CASSQVYLAGGPYEQYF
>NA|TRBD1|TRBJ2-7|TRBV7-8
TGTGCCAGCAGCTTGGACAGGAAGGAGTACTTC
CASSLDRKEYF